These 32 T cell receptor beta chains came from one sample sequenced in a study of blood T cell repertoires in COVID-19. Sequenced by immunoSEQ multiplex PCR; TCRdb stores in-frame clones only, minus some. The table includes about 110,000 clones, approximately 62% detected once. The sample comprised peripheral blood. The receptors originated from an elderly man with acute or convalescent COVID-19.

The CDR3 sequence is CAISAWGRGIDYEQYF. The CDR3, as DNA: TGTGCCATCAGTGCCTGGGGGAGGGGGATTGACTACGAGCAGTACTTC. The chain is built from TRBV10-3 and TRBJ2-7, with D possibly matching TRBD2 (7 bases). The CDR3 covers 16 residues. The germline V gene has CDR1 ENHRY and CDR2 SYGVKD. V lost 4 bases and J lost 3, with 19 bases in between.

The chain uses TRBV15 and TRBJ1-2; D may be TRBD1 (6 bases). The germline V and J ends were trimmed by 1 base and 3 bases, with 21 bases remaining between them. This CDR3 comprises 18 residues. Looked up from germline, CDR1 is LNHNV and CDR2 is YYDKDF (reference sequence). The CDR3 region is CATSRGPKGGARDYGYTF. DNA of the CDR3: TGTGCCACCAGCAGAGGCCCAAAGGGGGGGGCGCGGGACTATGGCTACACCTTC. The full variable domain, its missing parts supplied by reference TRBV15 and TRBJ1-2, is DAMVIQNPRYQVTQFGKPVTLSCSQTLNHNVMYWYQQKSSQAPKLLFHYYDKDFNNEADTPDNFQSRRPNTSFCFLDIRSPGLGDTAMYLCATSRGPKGGARDYGYTFGSGTRLTVV.

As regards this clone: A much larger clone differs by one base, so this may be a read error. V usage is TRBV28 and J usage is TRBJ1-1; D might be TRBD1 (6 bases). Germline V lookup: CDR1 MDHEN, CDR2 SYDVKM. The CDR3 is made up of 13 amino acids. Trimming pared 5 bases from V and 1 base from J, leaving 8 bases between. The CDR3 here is CASSPQGNTEAFF. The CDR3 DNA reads TGTGCCAGCAGTCCACAGGGGAACACTGAAGCTTTCTTT.

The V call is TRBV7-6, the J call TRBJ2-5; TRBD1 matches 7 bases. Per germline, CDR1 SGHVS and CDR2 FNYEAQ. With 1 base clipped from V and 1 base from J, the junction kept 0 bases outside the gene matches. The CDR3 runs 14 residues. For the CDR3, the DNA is TGTGCCAGCAGCTTAGGGGACAGCCAAGAGACCCAGTACTTC. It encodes CASSLGDSQETQYF.

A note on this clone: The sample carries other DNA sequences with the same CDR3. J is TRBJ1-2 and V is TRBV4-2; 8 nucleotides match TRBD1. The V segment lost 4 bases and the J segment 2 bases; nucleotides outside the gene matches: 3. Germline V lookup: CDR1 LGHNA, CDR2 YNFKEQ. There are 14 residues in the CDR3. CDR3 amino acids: CASSPDRGNYGYTF. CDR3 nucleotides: TGTGCCAGCAGCCCCGACAGGGGAAACTATGGCTACACCTTC.

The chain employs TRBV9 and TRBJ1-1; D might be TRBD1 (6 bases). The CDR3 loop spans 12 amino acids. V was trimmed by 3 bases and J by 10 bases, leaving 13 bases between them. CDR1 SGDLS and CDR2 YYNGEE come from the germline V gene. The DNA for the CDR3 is TGTGCCAGCAGCGGAGAGACAGGAGGAGCTTTCTTT. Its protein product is CASSGETGGAFF.

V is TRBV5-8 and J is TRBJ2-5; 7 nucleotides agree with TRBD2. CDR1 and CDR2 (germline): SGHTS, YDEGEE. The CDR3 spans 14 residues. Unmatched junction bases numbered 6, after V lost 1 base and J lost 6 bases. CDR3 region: CASSLSRLAQTQYF. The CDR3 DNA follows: TGTGCCAGCAGCTTGTCGAGACTAGCCCAGACCCAGTACTTC.

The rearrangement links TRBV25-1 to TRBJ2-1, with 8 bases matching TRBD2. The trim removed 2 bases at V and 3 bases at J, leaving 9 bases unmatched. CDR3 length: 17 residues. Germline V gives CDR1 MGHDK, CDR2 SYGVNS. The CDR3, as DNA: TGTGCCAGCAGTGAACTGGCTAGCGGGCGTCACTACAATGAGCAGTTCTTC. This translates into CASSELASGRHYNEQFF.

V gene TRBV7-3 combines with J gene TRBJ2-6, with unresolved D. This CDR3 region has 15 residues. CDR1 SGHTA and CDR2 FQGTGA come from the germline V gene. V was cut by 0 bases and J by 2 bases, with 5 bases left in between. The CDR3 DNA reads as TGTGCCAGCAGCTTAACTGGGCCTGGGGCCAACGTCCTGACTTTC. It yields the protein CASSLTGPGANVLTF.

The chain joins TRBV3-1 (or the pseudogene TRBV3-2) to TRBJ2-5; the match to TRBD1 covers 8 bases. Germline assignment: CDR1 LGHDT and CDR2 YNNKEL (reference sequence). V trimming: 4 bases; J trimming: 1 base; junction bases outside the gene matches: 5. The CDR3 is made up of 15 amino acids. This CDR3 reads CASSPRTGSQETQYF. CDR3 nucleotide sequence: TGTGCCAGCAGCCCCCGGACAGGGTCCCAAGAGACCCAGTACTTC.

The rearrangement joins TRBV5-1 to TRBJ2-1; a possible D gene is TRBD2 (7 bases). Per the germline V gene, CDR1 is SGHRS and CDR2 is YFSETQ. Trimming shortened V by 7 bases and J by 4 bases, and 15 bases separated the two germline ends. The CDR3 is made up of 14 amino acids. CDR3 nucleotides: TGCGCCAGCGTAAAGGGGGGGCCGTACAATGAGCAGTTCTTC. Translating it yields CASVKGGPYNEQFF.

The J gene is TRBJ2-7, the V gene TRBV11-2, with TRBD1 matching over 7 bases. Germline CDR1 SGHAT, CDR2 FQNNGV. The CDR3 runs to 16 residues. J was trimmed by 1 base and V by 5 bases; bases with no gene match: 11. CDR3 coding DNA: TGTGCCAGCAGCGCGAGACAGGGTTTAGGTTCCTACGAGCAGTACTTC. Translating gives CASSARQGLGSYEQYF.

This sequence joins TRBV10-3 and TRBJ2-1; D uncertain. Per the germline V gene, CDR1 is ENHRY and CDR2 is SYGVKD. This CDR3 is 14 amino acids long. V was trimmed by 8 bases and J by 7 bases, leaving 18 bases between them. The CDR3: CAIGVSAFPNEQFF. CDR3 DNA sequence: TGTGCCATCGGAGTATCGGCTTTTCCAAATGAGCAGTTCTTC.

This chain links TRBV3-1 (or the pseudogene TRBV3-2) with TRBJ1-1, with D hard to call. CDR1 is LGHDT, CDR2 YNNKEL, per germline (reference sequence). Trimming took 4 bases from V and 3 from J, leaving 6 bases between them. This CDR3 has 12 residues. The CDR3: CASSPQDTEAFF. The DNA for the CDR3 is TGTGCCAGCAGCCCCCAGGACACTGAAGCTTTCTTT.

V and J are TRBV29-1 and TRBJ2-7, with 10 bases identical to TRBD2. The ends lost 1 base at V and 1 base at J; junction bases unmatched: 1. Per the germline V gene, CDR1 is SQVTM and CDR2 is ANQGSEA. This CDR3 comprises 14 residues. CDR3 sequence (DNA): TGCAGCGTTGAAGGTAGCGGGAGGTCCTACGAGCAGTACTTC. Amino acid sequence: CSVEGSGRSYEQYF.

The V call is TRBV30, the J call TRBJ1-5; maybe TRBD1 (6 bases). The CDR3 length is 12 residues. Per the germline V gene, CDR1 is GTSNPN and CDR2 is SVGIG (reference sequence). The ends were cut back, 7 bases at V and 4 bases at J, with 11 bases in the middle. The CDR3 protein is CASQQGNQPQHF. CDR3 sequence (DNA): TGTGCCTCCCAACAGGGAAATCAGCCCCAGCATTTT.

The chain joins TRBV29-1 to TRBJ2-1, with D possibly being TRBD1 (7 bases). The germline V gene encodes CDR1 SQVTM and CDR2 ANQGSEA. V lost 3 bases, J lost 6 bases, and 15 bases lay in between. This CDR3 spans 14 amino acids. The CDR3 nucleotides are TGCAGCGTTGATCAGGGGGGATCGGTCAATGAGCAGTTCTTC. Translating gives CSVDQGGSVNEQFF.

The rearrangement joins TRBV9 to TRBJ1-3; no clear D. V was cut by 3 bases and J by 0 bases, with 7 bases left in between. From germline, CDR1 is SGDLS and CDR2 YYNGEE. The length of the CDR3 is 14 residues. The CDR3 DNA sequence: TGTGCCAGCAGCGCAAGCACCTCTGGAAACACCATATATTTT. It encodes CASSASTSGNTIYF.

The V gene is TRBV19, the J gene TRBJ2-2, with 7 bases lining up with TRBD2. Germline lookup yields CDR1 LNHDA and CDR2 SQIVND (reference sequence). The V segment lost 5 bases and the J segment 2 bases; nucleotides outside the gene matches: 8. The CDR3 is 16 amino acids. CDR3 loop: CASSVGLGPNTGELFF. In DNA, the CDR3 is TGTGCCAGTAGTGTTGGACTAGGTCCTAACACCGGGGAGCTGTTTTTT.

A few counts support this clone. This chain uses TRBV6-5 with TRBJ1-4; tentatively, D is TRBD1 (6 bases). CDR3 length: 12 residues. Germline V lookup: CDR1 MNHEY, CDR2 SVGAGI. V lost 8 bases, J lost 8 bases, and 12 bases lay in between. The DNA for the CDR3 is TGTGCCAGCGGCGACAGGAACGAAAAACTGTTTTTT. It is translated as CASGDRNEKLFF.

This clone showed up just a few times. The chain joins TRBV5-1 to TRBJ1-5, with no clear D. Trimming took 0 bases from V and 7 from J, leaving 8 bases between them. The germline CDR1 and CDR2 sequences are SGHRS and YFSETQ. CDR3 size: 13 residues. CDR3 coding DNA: TGCGCCAGCAGCTTGGGGAGTGAGCAGCCCCAGCATTTT. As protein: CASSLGSEQPQHF.

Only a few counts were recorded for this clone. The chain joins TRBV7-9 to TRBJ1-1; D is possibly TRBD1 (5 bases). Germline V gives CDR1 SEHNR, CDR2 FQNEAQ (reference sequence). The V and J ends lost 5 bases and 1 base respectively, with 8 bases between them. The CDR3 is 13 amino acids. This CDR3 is CASSVGQNTEAFF. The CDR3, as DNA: TGTGCCAGCAGCGTAGGACAGAACACTGAAGCTTTCTTT.

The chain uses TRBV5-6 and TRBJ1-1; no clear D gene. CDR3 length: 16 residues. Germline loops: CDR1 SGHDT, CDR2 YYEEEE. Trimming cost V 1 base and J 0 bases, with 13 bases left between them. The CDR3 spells CASSLRGFTMNTEAFF. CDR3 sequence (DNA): TGTGCCAGCAGCTTGAGAGGGTTTACCATGAACACTGAAGCTTTCTTT.

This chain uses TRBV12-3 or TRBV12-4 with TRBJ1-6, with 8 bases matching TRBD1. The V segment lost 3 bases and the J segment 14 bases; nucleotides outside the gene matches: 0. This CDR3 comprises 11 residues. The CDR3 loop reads CASSLGQALHF. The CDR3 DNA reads TGTGCCAGCAGTTTGGGACAGGCCCTCCACTTT.

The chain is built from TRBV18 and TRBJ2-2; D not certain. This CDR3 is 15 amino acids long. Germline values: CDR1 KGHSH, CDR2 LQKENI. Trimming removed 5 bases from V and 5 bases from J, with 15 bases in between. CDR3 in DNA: TGTGCCAGCTCAGACCGGTCCCCCGGGACCGGGGAGCTGTTTTTT. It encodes CASSDRSPGTGELFF.

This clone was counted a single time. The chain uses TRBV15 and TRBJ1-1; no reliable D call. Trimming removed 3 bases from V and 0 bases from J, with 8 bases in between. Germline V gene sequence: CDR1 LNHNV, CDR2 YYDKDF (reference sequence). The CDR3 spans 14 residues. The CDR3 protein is CATSRSSMNTEAFF. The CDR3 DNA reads TGTGCCACCAGCAGGTCCTCTATGAACACTGAAGCTTTCTTT.

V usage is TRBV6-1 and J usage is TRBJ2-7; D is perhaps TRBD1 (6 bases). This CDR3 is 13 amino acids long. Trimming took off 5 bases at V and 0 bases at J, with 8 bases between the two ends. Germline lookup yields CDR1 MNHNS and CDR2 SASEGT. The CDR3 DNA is TGTGCCAGCAGTTGGGACAACTCCTACGAGCAGTACTTC. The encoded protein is CASSWDNSYEQYF.

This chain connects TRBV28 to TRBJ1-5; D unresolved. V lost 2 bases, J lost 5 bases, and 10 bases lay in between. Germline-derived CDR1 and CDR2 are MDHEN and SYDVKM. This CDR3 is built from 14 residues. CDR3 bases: TGTGCCAGCAGTTTAGATTTAGAGGATCAGCCCCAGCATTTT. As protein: CASSLDLEDQPQHF. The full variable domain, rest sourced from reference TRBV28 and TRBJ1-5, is DVKVTQSSRYLVKRTGEKVFLECVQDMDHENMFWYRQDPGLGLRLIYFSYDVKMKEKGDIPEGYSVSREKKERFSLILESASTNQTSMYLCASSLDLEDQPQHFGDGTRLSIL.

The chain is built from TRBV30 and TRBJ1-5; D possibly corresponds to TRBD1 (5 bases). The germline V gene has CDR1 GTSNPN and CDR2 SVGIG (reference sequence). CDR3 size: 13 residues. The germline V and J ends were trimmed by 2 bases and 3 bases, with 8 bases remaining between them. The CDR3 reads CAWSKGINQPQHF. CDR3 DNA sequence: TGTGCCTGGAGTAAGGGGATCAATCAGCCCCAGCATTTT.

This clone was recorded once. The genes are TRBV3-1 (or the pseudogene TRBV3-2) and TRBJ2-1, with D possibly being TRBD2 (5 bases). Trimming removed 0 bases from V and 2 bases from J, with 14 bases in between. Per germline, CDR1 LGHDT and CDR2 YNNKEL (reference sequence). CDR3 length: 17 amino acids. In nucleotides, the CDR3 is TGTGCCAGCAGCCAAGATCGGGGTCGACCTACCTACAATGAGCAGTTCTTC. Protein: CASSQDRGRPTYNEQFF.

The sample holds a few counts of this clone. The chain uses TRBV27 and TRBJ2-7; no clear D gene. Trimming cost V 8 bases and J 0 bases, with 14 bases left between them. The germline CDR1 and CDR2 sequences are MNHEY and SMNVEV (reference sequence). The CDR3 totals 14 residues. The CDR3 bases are TGTGCCAGCTCCCGGTACGCTAGCTCCTACGAGCAGTACTTC. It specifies CASSRYASSYEQYF.

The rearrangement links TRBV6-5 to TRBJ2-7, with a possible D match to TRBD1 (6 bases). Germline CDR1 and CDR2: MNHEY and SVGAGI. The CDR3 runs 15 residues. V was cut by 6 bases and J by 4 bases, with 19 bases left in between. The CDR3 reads CASRVGRGFVYEQYF. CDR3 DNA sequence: TGTGCCAGCAGGGTGGGCAGGGGATTTGTATACGAGCAGTACTTC.